These T cell receptor beta chains were read from a single sample in a study of blood T cells in healthy people across ages. One entry per CDR3 protein results from TCRdb running MiXCR on the 5' RACE reads. The sample shows some 1.4 million distinct CDR3 sequences, approximately 38% of them seen only once. Sequenced: blood. All receptors derive from a woman in her late teens or twenties in good health. Each CDR3 is given with its conserved first and last residue. Each record gives: D gene, J gene, clone size, V gene, CDR3 length, CDR3 DNA, CDR3 protein. D genes are given only for firm matches. A row's size may be missing; if present it is once, few, many or a size class.

>-|TRBJ2-2|-|TRBV28|12
TGTGCCAGCAGGTCTAGCACCGGGGAGCTGTTTTTT
CASRSSTGELFF
>TRBD1|TRBJ2-7|few|TRBV2|15
TGTGCCAGCAGTATCGCCGGGACAGGATCCTACGAGCAGTACTTC
CASSIAGTGSYEQYF
>-|TRBJ2-3|few|TRBV20-1|12
TGCAGTGCTTCCCCCCTACCCGATACGCAGTATTTT
CSASPLPDTQYF
>-|TRBJ2-5|few|TRBV20-1|15
TGCAGTGCTGAGAGGGCTAGCAGCTACCAAGAGACCCAGTACTTC
CSAERASSYQETQYF
>-|TRBJ1-2|few|TRBV2|14
TGTGCCAGCAGTGAAGACAGCCAGGGCGATGGCTACACCTTC
CASSEDSQGDGYTF
>TRBD2|TRBJ2-1|-|TRBV6-6|16
TGTGCCAGCAGTCGACGGACTAGCGGCCTAGGGAATGAGCAGTTCTTC
CASSRRTSGLGNEQFF
>TRBD1|TRBJ1-4|-|TRBV6-5|15
TGTGCCAGCAGTTCCCGGACAGGGGGAAAGGAAAAACTGTTTTTT
CASSSRTGGKEKLFF
>TRBD2|TRBJ2-1|-|TRBV7-2|16
TGTGCCAGCAGCTTAGTAATCGCGGGAGGGAACAATGAGCAGTTCTTC
CASSLVIAGGNNEQFF
>TRBD1|TRBJ2-7|-|TRBV10-3|15
TGTGCCATCAGTGAGTCGACAGGGGCCAACTACGAGCAGTACTTC
CAISESTGANYEQYF
>TRBD1|TRBJ2-7|few|TRBV29-1|14
TGCAGCGTTGGAGAGGACAGGGAAGCAGGTGGGCAGTACTTC
CSVGEDREAGGQYF
>-|TRBJ1-1|-|TRBV7-9|13
TGTGCCAGCAGCTATACGACGAACACTGAAGCTTTCTTT
CASSYTTNTEAFF
>-|TRBJ2-1|-|TRBV9|15
TGTGCCAGCAGCTCTCAGACAGGCCCCGGGGATGAGCAGTTCTTC
CASSSQTGPGDEQFF
>-|TRBJ1-2|-|TRBV27|14
TGTGCCAGCAGCGATCTCCGGGACCTGGGGGGCTACACCTTC
CASSDLRDLGGYTF
>-|TRBJ1-1|-|TRBV4-1|15
TGCGCCAGCAGCCGTGTGGGCGGGGGAGGCCCTGAAGCTTTCTTT
CASSRVGGGGPEAFF
>-|TRBJ1-2|few|TRBV12-5|13
TGTGCTAGTGGACGGGGTTCAACCTATGGCTACACCTTC
CASGRGSTYGYTF
>TRBD2|TRBJ2-7|-|TRBV10-2|14
TGCGCCAGCAGTGACCCGGGACTAGCTAATGAGCAGTACTTC
CASSDPGLANEQYF
>-|TRBJ2-1|once|TRBV28|16
TGTGCCAGCAGTTTATTAGGGGGGGGGCATCACAATGAGCAGTTCTTC
CASSLLGGGHHNEQFF
>-|TRBJ2-3|few|TRBV27|15
TGTGCCAGCAGCCGGACCGACAGAAGCACAGATACGCAGTATTTT
CASSRTDRSTDTQYF
>-|TRBJ2-5|-|TRBV29-1|13
TGCAGCGTGGGGACCCCCTACCAAGAGACCCAGTACTTC
CSVGTPYQETQYF
>TRBD2|TRBJ2-5|-|TRBV6-2/TRBV6-3|16
TGTGCCAGCAGTTACGAGGAGCGGGGGGGCCCCGAGACCCAGTACTTC
CASSYEERGGPETQYF
>-|TRBJ2-1|once|TRBV27|16
TGTGCCAGCAGTTTAAACGGGGCCTGGGGCTACAGTGAGCAGTTCTTC
CASSLNGAWGYSEQFF
>-|TRBJ2-3|few|TRBV2|15
TGTGCCAGCAGTGCTATGCACATCTCCACAGATACGCAGTATTTT
CASSAMHISTDTQYF
>-|TRBJ2-2|-|TRBV5-1|16
TGCGCCAGCAGCAGTGGACAAGTCGGAAACACCGGGGAGCTGTTTTTT
CASSSGQVGNTGELFF
>TRBD2|TRBJ2-3|-|TRBV4-2|17
TGTGCCAGCAGCCAATCCGAGGGACTAGCGGGAGCAGATACGCAGTATTTT
CASSQSEGLAGADTQYF
>TRBD1|TRBJ1-2|-|TRBV12-3/TRBV12-4|15
TGTGCCAGCACCCGACAGGGGACCGGATCCTATGGCTACACCTTC
CASTRQGTGSYGYTF
>TRBD1|TRBJ2-3|few|TRBV6-5|16
TGTGCCAGCAGTCTCCTTCAGGGGGCTGGTGGAGATACGCAGTATTTT
CASSLLQGAGGDTQYF
>TRBD1|TRBJ1-2|few|TRBV20-1|14
TGCAGTGCGCCTCCAACACAGGGGGACTATGGCTACACCTTC
CSAPPTQGDYGYTF